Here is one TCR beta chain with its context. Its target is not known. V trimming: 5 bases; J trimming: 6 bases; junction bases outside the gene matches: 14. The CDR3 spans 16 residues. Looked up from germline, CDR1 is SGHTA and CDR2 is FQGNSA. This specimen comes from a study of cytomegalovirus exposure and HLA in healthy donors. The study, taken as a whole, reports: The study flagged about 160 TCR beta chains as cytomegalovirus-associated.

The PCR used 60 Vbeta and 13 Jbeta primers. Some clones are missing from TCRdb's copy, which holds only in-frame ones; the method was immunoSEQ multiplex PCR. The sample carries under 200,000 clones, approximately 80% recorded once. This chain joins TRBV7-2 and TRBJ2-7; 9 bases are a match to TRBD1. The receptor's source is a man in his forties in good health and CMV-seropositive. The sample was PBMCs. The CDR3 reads CASSPTSGTGSREQYF. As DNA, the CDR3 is TGTGCCAGCAGCCCGACCTCCGGGACAGGGTCTCGCGAGCAGTACTTC.